The TCR beta chain described here comes from a study of blood T cell repertoires in COVID-19. About the study: Sites in the United States, Italy and Spain provided acute and convalescent COVID-19 samples. PBMCs, B-cell-depleted T cells, or T cells provided the cDNA or gDNA that made up the material.

V shed 4 bases and J shed 4 bases, with 22 bases lying between them. This CDR3 spans 17 amino acids. Germline V gene data show CDR1 as LGHNA and CDR2 as YNFKEQ. Per the authors' pipeline: Amplified reference gene primers provided the basis for estimating nucleated cell counts. Sequencing was performed with immunoSEQ multiplex PCR; in TCRdb, only in-frame clones are kept and a portion is missing. For V, J and clone size, that table is used; D and trimming come from the DNA. The sample lists 250,000 to 300,000 clones, about 88% occurring once. This clonotype was obtained from a woman aged 55-70 years with acute or convalescent COVID-19. Sequencing used peripheral blood. The chain combines TRBV4-2 with TRBJ1-2; TRBD1 might be the D (5 bases). The CDR3, as DNA: TGTGCCAGCAGCCTCCCTTCGCGGGGGGTGAGTTCCTATGGCTACACCTTC. Translation: CASSLPSRGVSSYGYTF.